This T cell receptor (beta chain) originates from a study of cytomegalovirus exposure and HLA in healthy donors. Study-wide results and limits: Researchers counted about 150 TCR beta chains as cytomegalovirus-associated. Highly shared variants forming one cluster were likely a sequencing artifact. A previous analysis found most TCR beta V segments productive roughly 87% or roughly 30% of the time.

For this clone: Its cognate antigen is unknown.

The PCR had 60 Vbeta and 13 Jbeta primers. Assay: immunoSEQ multiplex PCR; the TCRdb copy retains only in-frame clones and omits some. This table has 150,000 to 200,000 clones, roughly 80% appearing once. The sample was PBMCs. This TCR was recovered from a man aged 25 to 45 in good health and CMV-seronegative.

In DNA, the CDR3 is TGCGCCAGCAGCTTGGCCATCACAGGACAGGGGAGTGGGGGCTACACCTTC. It yields the protein CASSLAITGQGSGGYTF. The chain carries TRBV5-1 and TRBJ1-2; 9 nucleotides agree with TRBD1. This CDR3 contains 17 residues. CDR1 and CDR2 (germline): SGHRS, YFSETQ. The V gene end was trimmed by 0 bases and the J gene end by 8 bases; junction bases not matched to a gene: 14.